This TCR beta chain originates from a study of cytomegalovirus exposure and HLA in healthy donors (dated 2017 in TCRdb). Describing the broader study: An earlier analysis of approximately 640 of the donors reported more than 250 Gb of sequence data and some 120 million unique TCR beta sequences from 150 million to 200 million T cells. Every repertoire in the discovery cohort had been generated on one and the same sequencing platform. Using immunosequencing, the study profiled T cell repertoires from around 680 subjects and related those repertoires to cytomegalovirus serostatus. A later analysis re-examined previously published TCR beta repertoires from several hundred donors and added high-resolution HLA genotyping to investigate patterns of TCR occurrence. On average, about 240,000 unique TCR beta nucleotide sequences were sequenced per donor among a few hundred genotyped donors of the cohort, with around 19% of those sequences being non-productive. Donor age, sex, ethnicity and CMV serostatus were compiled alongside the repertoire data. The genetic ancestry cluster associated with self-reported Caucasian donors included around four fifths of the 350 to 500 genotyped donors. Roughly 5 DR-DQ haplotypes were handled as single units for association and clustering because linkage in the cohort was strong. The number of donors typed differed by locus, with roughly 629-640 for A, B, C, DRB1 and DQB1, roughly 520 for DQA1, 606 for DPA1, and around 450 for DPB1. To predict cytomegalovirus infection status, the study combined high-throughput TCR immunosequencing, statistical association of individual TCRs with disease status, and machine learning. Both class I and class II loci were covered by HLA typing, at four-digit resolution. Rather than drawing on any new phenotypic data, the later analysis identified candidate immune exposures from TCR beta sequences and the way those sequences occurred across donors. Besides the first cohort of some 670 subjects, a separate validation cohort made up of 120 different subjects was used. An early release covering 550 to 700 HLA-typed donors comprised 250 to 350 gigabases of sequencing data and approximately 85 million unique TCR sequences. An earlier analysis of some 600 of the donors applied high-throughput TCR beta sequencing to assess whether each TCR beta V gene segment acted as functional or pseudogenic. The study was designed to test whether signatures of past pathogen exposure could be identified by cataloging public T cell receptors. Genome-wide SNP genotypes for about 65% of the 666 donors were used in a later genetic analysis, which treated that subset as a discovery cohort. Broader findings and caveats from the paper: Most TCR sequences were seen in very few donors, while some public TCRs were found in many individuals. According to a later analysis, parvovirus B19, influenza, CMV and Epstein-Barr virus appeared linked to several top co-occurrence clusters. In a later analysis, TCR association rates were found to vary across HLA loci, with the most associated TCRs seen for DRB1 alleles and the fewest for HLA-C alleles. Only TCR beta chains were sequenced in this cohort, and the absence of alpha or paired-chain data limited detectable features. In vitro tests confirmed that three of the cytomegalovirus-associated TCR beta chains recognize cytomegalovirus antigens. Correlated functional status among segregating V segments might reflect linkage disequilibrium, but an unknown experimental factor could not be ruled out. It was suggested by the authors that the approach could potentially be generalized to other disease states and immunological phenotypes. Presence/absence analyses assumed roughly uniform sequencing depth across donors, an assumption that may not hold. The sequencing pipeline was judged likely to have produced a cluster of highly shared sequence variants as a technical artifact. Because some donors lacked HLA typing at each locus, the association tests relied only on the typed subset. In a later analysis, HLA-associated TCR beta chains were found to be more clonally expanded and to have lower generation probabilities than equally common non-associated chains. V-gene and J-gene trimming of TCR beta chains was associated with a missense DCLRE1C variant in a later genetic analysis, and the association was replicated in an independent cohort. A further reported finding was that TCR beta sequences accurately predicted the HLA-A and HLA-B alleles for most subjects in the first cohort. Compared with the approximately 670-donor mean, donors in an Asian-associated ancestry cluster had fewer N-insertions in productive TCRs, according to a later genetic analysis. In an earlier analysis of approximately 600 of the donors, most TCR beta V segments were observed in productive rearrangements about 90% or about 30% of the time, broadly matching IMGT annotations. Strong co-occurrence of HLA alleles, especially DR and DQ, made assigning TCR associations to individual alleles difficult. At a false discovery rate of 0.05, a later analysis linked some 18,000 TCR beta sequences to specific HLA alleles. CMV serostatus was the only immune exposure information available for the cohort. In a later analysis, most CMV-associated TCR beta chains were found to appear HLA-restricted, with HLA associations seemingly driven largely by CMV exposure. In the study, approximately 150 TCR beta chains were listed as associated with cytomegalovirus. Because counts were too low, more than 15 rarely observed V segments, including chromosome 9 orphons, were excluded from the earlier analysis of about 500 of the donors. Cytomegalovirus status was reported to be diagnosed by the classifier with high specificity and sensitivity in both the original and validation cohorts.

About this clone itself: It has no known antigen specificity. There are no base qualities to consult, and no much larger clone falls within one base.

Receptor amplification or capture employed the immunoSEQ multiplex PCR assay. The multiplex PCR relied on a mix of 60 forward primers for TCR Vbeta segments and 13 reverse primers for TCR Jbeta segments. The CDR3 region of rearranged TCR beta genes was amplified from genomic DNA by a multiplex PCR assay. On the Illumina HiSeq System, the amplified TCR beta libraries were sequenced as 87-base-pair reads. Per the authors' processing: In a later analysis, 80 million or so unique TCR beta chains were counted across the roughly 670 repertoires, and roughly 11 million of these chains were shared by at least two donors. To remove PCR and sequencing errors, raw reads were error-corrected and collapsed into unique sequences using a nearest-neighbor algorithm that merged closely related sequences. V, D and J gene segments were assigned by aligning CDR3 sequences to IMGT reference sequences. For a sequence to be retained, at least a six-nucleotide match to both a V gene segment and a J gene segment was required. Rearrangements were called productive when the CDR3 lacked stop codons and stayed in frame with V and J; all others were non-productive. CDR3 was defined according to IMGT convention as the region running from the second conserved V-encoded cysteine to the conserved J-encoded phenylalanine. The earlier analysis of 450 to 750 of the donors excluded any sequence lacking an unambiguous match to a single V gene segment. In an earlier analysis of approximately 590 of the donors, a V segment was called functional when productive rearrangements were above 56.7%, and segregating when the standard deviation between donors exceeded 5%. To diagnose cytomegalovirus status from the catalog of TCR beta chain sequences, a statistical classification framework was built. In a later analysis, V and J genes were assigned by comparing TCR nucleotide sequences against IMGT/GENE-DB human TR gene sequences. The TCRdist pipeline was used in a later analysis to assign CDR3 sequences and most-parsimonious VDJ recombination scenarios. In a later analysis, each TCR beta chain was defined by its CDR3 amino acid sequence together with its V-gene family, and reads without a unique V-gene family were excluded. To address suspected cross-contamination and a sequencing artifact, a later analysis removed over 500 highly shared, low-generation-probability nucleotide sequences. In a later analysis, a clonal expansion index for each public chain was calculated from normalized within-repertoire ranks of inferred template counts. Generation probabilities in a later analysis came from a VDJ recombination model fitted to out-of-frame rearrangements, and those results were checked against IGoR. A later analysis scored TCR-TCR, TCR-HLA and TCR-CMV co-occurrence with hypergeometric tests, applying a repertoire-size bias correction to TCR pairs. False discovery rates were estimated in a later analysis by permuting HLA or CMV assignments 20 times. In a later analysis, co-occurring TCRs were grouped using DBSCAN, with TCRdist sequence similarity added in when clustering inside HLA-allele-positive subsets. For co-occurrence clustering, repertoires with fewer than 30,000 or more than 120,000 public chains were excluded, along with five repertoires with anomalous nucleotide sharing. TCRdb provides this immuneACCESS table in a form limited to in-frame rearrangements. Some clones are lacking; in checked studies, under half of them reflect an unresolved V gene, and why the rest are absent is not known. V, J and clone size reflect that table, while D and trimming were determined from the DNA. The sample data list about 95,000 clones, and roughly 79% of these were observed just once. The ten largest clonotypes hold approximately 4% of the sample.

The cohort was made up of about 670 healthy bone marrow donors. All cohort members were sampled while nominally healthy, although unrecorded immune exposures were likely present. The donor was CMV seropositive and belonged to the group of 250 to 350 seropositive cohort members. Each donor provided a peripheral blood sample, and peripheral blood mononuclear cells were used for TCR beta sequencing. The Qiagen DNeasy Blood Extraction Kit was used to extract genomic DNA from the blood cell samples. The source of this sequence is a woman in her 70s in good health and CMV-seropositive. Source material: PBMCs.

The CDR3 in this case is CASSIRGQNQPQHF. The nucleotides are TGTGCCAGTAGTATACGCGGACAAAATCAGCCCCAGCATTTT. The V and J genes are TRBV19 and TRBJ1-5; TRBD1 could be the D gene, as 5 bases match. As encoded in the germline V gene (reference sequence), CDR1 is LNHDA while CDR2 is SQIVND. The CDR3 runs 14 residues from the cysteine to the phenylalanine. Left in the record is the CDR3 DNA by itself, 42 bases read in frame from the first base. A distance of 9 bases separates the germline ends of V and J, which lose 2 bases and 4 bases respectively.